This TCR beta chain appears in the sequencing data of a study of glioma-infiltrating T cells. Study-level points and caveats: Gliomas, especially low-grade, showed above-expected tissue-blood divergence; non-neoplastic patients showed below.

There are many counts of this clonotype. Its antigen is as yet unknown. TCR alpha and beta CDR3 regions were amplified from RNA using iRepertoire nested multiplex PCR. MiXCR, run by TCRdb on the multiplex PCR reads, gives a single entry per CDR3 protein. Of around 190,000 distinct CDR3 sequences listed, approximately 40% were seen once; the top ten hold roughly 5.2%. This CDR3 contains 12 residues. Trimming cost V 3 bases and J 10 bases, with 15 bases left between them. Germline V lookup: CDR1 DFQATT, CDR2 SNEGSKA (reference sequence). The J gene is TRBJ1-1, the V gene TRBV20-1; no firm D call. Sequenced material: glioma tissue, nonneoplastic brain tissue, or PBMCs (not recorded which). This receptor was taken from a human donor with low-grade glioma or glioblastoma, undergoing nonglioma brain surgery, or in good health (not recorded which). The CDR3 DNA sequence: TGCAGTGCTAGGTACAGTACGGAGGGAGCTTTCTTT. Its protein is CSARYSTEGAFF.